This T cell receptor (beta chain) comes out of a study of cytomegalovirus exposure and HLA in healthy donors. Points from the study as a whole: Upon later analysis, HLA-associated TCR beta chains proved more clonally expanded than other, equally common chains. Reports indicated that the classifier achieved high specificity and sensitivity in diagnosing cytomegalovirus status. Researchers counted 164 TCR beta chains as cytomegalovirus-associated.

In regard to this clone: Its target is unknown.

The PCR was carried out with 60 Vbeta primers and 13 Jbeta primers. Clones were read by immunoSEQ multiplex PCR, and TCRdb kept only the in-frame ones, dropping some. Here the sample spans approximately 140,000 clones, approximately 86% being singletons. The ends were cut back, 0 bases at V and 7 bases at J, with 15 bases in the middle. Germline-derived CDR1 and CDR2 are LGHNA and YNFKEQ. This CDR3 has 16 amino acids. The chain is built from TRBV4-2 and TRBJ1-4; a possible D gene is TRBD1 (6 bases). The specimen sequenced was PBMCs. The receptor was isolated from a woman aged 40 to 50 in good health and CMV-seronegative. The CDR3 DNA reads TGTGCCAGCAGCCAAGATTCTGGGGGCGCGGGTGAAAAACTGTTTTTT. It codes for CASSQDSGGAGEKLFF.